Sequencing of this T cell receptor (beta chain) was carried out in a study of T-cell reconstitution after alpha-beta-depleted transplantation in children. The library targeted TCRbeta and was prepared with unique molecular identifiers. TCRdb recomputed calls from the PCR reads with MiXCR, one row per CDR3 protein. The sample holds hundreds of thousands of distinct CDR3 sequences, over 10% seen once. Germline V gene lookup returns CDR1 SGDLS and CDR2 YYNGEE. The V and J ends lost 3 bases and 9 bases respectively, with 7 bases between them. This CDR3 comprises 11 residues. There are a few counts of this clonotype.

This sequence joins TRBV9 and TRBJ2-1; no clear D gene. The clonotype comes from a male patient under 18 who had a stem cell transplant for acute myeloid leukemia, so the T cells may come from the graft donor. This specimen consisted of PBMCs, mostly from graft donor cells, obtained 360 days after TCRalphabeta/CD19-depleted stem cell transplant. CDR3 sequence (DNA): TGTGCCAGCAGCGCGATAGGTGAGCAGTTCTTC. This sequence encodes CASSAIGEQFF.